This T cell receptor beta chain stems from a study of tumor and adjacent non-tumor tissue in lung cancer. Study in general: Histology: 12 adenocarcinoma, a couple of squamous cell carcinoma, 1 small cell lung cancer. Some 4.2 million productive TCRbeta reads were obtained per sample on average.

TCRbeta libraries were built with three rounds of nested PCR, modified from ARM-PCR. TCRdb re-analysed the multiplex PCR reads in MiXCR, keeping a single row per CDR3 protein. Of 120,000 to 150,000 distinct CDR3 sequences listed, around 66% are singletons. CDR3 length equals 15 residues. CDR1 PRHDT and CDR2 FYEKMQ come from the germline V gene (reference sequence). V shed 9 bases and J 7 bases; nucleotides not matched to a gene: 10. This clonotype appeared a single time. Its target is unknown. This sample's RNA came from whole unsorted tissue. General study findings and limits: In normal lung, the top 100 clones were significantly more dominant than in tumor.

The sequence was collected from a man aged 55-75 years with small cell lung cancer. Sequencing was done on a sample of lung tumor tissue. The chain employs TRBV13 and TRBJ2-5; 14 nucleotides line up with TRBD2. CDR3 bases: TGTGCCAGTAGTTTCGGGACTAGCGGGAGCGGGACCCAGTACTTC. Protein: CASSFGTSGSGTQYF.